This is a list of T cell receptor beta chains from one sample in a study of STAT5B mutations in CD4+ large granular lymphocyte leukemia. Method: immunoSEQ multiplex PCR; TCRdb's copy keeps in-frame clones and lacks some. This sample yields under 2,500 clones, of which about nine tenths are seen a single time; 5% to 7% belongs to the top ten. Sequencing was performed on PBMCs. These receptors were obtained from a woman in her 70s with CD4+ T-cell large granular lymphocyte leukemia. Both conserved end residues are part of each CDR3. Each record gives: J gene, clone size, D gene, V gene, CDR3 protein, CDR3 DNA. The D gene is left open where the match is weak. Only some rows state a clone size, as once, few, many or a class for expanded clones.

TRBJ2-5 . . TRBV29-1 CSGGRQKETQYF TGCAGCGGAGGCAGGCAAAAAGAGACCCAGTACTTC
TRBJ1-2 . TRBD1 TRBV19 CASSPPGTVYGYTF TGTGCCAGTAGTCCCCCCGGGACAGTCTATGGCTACACCTTC
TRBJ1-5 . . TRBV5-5 CASSQMGEGSQPQHF TGTGCCAGCAGCCAGATGGGAGAAGGGAGTCAGCCCCAGCATTTT
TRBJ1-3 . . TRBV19 CASSTSSGGDTGNTIYF TGTGCCAGTAGTACCTCATCGGGGGGGGACACTGGAAACACCATATATTTT
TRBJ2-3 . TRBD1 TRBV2 CASRGQGNTQYF TGTGCCAGCAGGGGACAGGGTAATACGCAGTATTTT
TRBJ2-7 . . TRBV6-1 CASRGGMRGEYEQYF TGTGCCAGCAGGGGGGGAATGCGCGGGGAGTACGAGCAGTACTTC
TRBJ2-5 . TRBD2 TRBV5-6 CASSLLSILAGEETQYF TGTGCCAGCAGCTTGCTTTCGATTCTAGCGGGGGAAGAGACCCAGTACTTC
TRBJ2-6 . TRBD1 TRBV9 CASSVTGVPVLTF TGTGCCAGCAGCGTAACAGGGGTCCCCGTCCTGACTTTC
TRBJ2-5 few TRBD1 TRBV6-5 CASSYGQGAEETQYF TGTGCCAGCAGTTACGGACAGGGGGCGGAAGAGACCCAGTACTTC
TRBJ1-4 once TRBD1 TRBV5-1 CASSLGGGLSEKLFF TGCGCCAGCAGCTTGGGAGGGGGCTTGAGTGAAAAACTGTTTTTT
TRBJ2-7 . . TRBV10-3 CAITREPVSYEQYF TGTGCCATCACCCGAGAGCCCGTCTCCTACGAGCAGTACTTC
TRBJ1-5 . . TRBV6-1 CATLRARNSNQPQHF TGTGCCACCCTAAGGGCCAGGAATAGCAATCAGCCCCAGCATTTT
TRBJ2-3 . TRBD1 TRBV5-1 CASSLVSTGGDTQYF TGCGCCAGCAGCTTGGTTTCTACAGGGGGGGATACGCAGTATTTT
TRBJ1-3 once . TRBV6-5 CATRRGTGNTIYF TGTGCCACCCGTCGGGGCACTGGAAACACCATATATTTT
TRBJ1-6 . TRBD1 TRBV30 CACIRDRGHSPLHF TGTGCCTGTATCCGGGACAGGGGCCACTCACCCCTCCACTTT
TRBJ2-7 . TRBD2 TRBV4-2 CASSQGIAGANLGEQYF TGTGCCAGCAGCCAAGGAATAGCGGGGGCCAACCTGGGCGAGCAGTACTTC
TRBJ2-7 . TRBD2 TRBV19 CASSPTSGISYEQYF TGTGCCAGTAGTCCTACTAGCGGGATCTCCTACGAGCAGTACTTC
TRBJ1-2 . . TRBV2 CASSELQGHYGYTF TGTGCCAGCAGTGAGTTACAGGGACACTATGGCTACACCTTC
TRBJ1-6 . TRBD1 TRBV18 CASSREPHQTGTPLHF TGTGCCAGCTCACGGGAGCCCCACCAGACAGGGACACCCCTCCACTTT
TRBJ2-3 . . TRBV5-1 CASSLEGMTDTQYF TGCGCCAGCAGCTTAGAGGGCATGACAGATACGCAGTATTTT
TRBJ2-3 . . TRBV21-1 CASGTLSVKDTQYF TGTGCCAGCGGGACACTCTCTGTAAAAGATACGCAGTATTTT
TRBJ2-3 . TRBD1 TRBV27 CASRQLTGTPDTQYF TGTGCCAGCAGACAACTGACAGGGACGCCAGATACGCAGTATTTT
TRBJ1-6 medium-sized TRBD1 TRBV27 CASSLGQSYNSPLHF TGTGCCAGCAGTTTGGGACAGTCCTATAATTCACCCCTCCACTTT
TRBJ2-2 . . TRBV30 CAWNKGNRDTGELFF TGTGCCTGGAATAAGGGAAACAGAGACACCGGGGAGCTGTTTTTT
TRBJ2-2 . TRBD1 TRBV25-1 CASSSGTGGNTNTGELFF TGTGCCAGCAGTAGTGGGACAGGGGGCAATACGAACACCGGGGAGCTGTTTTTT
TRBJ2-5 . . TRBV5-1 CASSLGIQGVVETQYF TGCGCCAGCAGCTTGGGTATCCAGGGAGTGGTAGAGACCCAGTACTTC
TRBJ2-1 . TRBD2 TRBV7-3 CASSQTSGPYNEQFF TGTGCCAGCAGCCAAACTAGCGGGCCCTACAATGAGCAGTTCTTC
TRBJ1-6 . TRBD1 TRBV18 CASSPETGKSPLHF TGTGCCAGCTCACCGGAGACAGGGAAGTCACCCCTCCACTTT
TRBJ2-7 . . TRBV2 CASSDVGYEQYF TGTGCCAGCAGTGACGTTGGCTACGAGCAGTACTTC
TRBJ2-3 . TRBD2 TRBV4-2 CASSHLTSGGTDTQYF TGTGCCAGCAGCCACTTGACTAGCGGGGGCACAGATACGCAGTATTTT
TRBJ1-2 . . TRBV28 CASTATSNYGYTF TGTGCCAGCACCGCTACCTCCAACTATGGCTACACCTTC
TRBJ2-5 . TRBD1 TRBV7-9 CASRPRTGAETQYF TGTGCCAGCAGACCGCGGACAGGGGCAGAGACCCAGTACTTC
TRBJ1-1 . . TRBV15 CATSRDPTLNTEAFF TGTGCCACCAGCAGAGACCCGACCTTGAACACTGAAGCTTTCTTT
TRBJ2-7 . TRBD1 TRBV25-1 CASSEMGRGNFPSYEQYF TGTGCCAGCAGTGAGATGGGCAGGGGGAACTTTCCCTCCTACGAGCAGTACTTC
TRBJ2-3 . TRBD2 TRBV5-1 CASSSETSGKADTQYF TGCGCCAGCAGCTCCGAGACTAGCGGGAAGGCAGATACGCAGTATTTT
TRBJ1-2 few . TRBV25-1 CASSREGLNYGYTF TGTGCCAGCAGTCGGGAGGGCCTTAACTATGGCTACACCTTC
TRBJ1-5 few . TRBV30 CAWSVGQGVNQPQHF TGTGCCTGGAGTGTTGGTCAGGGAGTCAATCAGCCCCAGCATTTT
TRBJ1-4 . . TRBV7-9 CASSPQGEKLFF TGTGCCAGCAGCCCCCAGGGTGAAAAACTGTTTTTT
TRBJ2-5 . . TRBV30 CAWGISQETQYF TGTGCCTGGGGGATATCCCAAGAGACCCAGTACTTC
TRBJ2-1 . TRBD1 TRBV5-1 CASSPGQGFYNEQFF TGCGCCAGCAGTCCTGGACAGGGCTTCTACAATGAGCAGTTCTTC
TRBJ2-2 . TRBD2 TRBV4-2 CASSQDLGAGDTGELFF TGTGCCAGCAGCCAAGATCTAGGAGCGGGGGACACCGGGGAGCTGTTTTTT
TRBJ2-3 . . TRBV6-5 CASSYQARTDTQYF TGTGCCAGCAGTTACCAGGCTCGCACAGATACGCAGTATTTT
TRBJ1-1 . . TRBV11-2 CASSSSGARTVEAFF TGTGCCAGCAGCTCCTCCGGGGCCCGGACCGTTGAAGCTTTCTTT
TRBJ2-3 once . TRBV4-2 CASSQEDQLSQYF TGTGCCAGCAGCCAAGAAGACCAGTTATCGCAGTATTTT
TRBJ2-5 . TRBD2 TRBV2 CASAFSGGLQETQYF TGTGCCAGCGCCTTTAGCGGGGGGCTGCAAGAGACCCAGTACTTC
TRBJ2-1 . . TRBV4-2 CASSQGGIYNEQFF TGTGCCAGCAGCCAGGGCGGGATATACAATGAGCAGTTCTTC
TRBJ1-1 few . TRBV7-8 CASSLGETEAFF TGTGCCAGCAGCTTAGGGGAGACTGAAGCTTTCTTT
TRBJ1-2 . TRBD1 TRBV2 CASRGQGTIYGYTF TGTGCCAGCAGGGGACAGGGGACGATCTATGGCTACACCTTC
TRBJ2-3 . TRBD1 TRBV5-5 CASSLVVAGQGGPTDTQYF TGTGCCAGCAGCTTGGTTGTGGCAGGACAGGGGGGTCCCACAGATACGCAGTATTTT
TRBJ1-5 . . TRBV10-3 CAISPEGNQPQHF TGTGCCATCAGCCCCGAAGGCAATCAGCCCCAGCATTTT
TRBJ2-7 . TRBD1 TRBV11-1 CASSSTRDRVSYEQYF TGTGCCAGCAGCTCGACTCGGGACAGGGTTTCCTACGAGCAGTACTTC
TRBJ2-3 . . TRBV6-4 CASSLGGVGDTQYF TGTGCCAGCAGTTTAGGGGGGGTTGGGGATACGCAGTATTTT
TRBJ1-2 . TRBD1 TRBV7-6 CASSEQGGNYGYTF TGTGCCAGCAGCGAACAGGGGGGGAACTATGGCTACACCTTC